A single sample is the source of the 30 T cell receptor beta chains below, sequenced in a study of cytomegalovirus exposure and HLA in healthy donors (dated by TCRdb to the late 2010s). Libraries were made using the immunoSEQ multiplex PCR assay. For the multiplex PCR, a mixture combining 60 forward primers for TCR Vbeta segments and 13 reverse primers for TCR Jbeta segments was used. The table comes from immuneACCESS by way of TCRdb, which keeps in-frame sequences with V and J called. Part of the clones is missing from these tables; in studies checked, under half for an unresolved V gene and the rest for unknown reasons. This sample lists 65,000 to 100,000 clones; about four fifths were detected once. In total, the top ten clones hold over 12% of the sample. Sequenced sample: PBMCs. The receptor source for this set is a woman aged 40-49 years in good health and CMV-seropositive.

This clone occurred once. V is TRBV15 and J is TRBJ1-4, with D hard to call. The germline V and J ends were trimmed by 5 bases and 6 bases, with 19 bases remaining between them. The CDR3 extends over 16 amino acids. CDR1 LNHNV and CDR2 YYDKDF come from the germline V gene (reference sequence). The CDR3 sequence: CATSGRHQLADEKLFF. CDR3 sequence (DNA): TGTGCCACCAGCGGTCGACATCAACTGGCAGATGAAAAACTGTTTTTT.

The V gene is TRBV2, the J gene TRBJ2-7, with 10 positions matching TRBD2. The CDR3 is 16 residues long. Per the germline V gene, CDR1 is SNHLY and CDR2 is FYNNEI. J was trimmed by 6 bases and V by 4 bases; bases with no gene match: 12. In nucleotides, the CDR3 is TGTGCCAGCAGTGCCTCCTTTTTAGCGGGGGGACTCGAGCAGTACTTC. Protein: CASSASFLAGGLEQYF.

This clone is a singleton in its sample. The chain employs TRBV30 and TRBJ2-3; 7 bases are shared with TRBD2. V was pared by 2 bases and J by 2 bases, with 7 bases of the junction left unmatched. The CDR3 has 15 residues. From germline, CDR1 is GTSNPN and CDR2 SVGIG (reference sequence). DNA of the CDR3: TGTGCCTGGAGTAGGGCGGGGGTGACCACAGATACGCAGTATTTT. Its protein is CAWSRAGVTTDTQYF.

V is TRBV5-1 and J is TRBJ2-1, with 15 positions matching TRBD2. The CDR3 is made up of 17 amino acids. Germline trimming cut 6 bases from V and 0 bases from J; bases unmatched to any gene: 4. In germline, CDR1 is SGHRS, CDR2 YFSETQ. CDR3 coding DNA: TGCGCCAGCATGGGACTAGCGGGAGGAATCTCCTACAATGAGCAGTTCTTC. This codes for CASMGLAGGISYNEQFF.

The chain has TRBV6-5 and TRBJ2-7; a possible D gene is TRBD1 (5 bases). CDR3 size: 14 residues. V gave up 0 bases and J gave up 7 bases, with 13 bases separating them. Germline CDR1 MNHEY, CDR2 SVGAGI. The CDR3 bases are TGTGCCAGCAGTTACTCGACCAGGGCGAAAGAGCAGTACTTC. Its translation: CASSYSTRAKEQYF.

This clone was counted a few times. This chain joins TRBV19 and TRBJ1-5; possibly TRBD1 for D (6 bases). The V end was cut by 6 bases, the J end by 3 bases, with 15 bases between. Germline-derived CDR1 and CDR2 are LNHDA and SQIVND (reference sequence). This CDR3 is 15 amino acids long. CDR3 in DNA: TGTGCCAGTAGAGGGGGGGCAGTCTCCAATCAGCCCCAGCATTTT. It yields the protein CASRGGAVSNQPQHF.

The chain combines TRBV6-1 with TRBJ1-1, with 8 nucleotides matching TRBD1. The CDR3 sequence is 13 residues long. Unmatched junction bases numbered 7, after V lost 6 bases and J lost 7 bases. Germline V lookup: CDR1 MNHNS, CDR2 SASEGT. The CDR3 DNA sequence: TGTGCCAGCAGATCAGGGGGCACAGGTGAAGCTTTCTTT. Amino acids: CASRSGGTGEAFF.

This clone was counted once. The chain uses TRBV2 and TRBJ1-1; the match to TRBD1 covers 8 bases. V was pared by 6 bases and J by 3 bases, with 9 bases of the junction left unmatched. The CDR3 is 15 amino acids. Germline V gene lookup returns CDR1 SNHLY and CDR2 FYNNEI. CDR3 DNA: TGTGCCAGCAGGCCAACAGGGGGGATAGACACTGAAGCTTTCTTT. It encodes CASRPTGGIDTEAFF.

This CDR3 is CASSQVVPGSGYTF. As DNA, the CDR3 is TGTGCCAGCAGCCAAGTAGTCCCAGGGTCTGGCTACACCTTC. The V call is TRBV4-2, the J call TRBJ1-2; the D gene is possibly TRBD1 (5 bases). The germline V and J ends were trimmed by 1 base and 7 bases, with 13 bases remaining between them. Germline lookup yields CDR1 LGHNA and CDR2 YNFKEQ. The CDR3 runs to 14 residues.

The rearrangement joins TRBV19 to TRBJ2-7, with 10 bases lining up with TRBD1. The germline CDR1 and CDR2 sequences are LNHDA and SQIVND (reference sequence). The CDR3 has 14 residues. V trimming: 7 bases; J trimming: 1 base; junction bases outside the gene matches: 4. The CDR3 region is CASKRTGGSYEQYF. In DNA form, the CDR3 reads TGTGCCAGTAAACGGACAGGGGGATCCTACGAGCAGTACTTC.

CDR3 DNA: TGTGCCAGCAGTGCGGGTAGCGGGGGGAATTTAGAGACCCAGTACTTC. This codes for CASSAGSGGNLETQYF. The chain joins TRBV6-1 to TRBJ2-5, with TRBD2 identical over 10 bases. V was clipped by 4 bases and J by 4 bases; unmatched bases: 9. In germline, CDR1 is MNHNS, CDR2 SASEGT. The CDR3 is made up of 16 amino acids.

V usage is TRBV19 and J usage is TRBJ2-1, with 10 positions matching TRBD2. With V trimmed by 3 bases and J by 5 bases, 13 bases remained unmatched. The CDR3 spans 18 residues. Per the germline V gene, CDR1 is LNHDA and CDR2 is SQIVND (reference sequence). CDR3 in amino acids: CASSILLFSGGRNNEQFF. The CDR3 region has the DNA TGTGCCAGTAGTATCCTCCTTTTTAGCGGGGGGCGGAACAATGAGCAGTTCTTC.

This clone was observed a few times. CDR3 sequence (DNA): TGTGCCAGCAGTTTACCTACAGGGACTAGGGCTTTCTTT. Protein product: CASSLPTGTRAFF. The chain is built from TRBV28 and TRBJ1-1; D is perhaps TRBD1 (6 bases). The CDR3 is 13 amino acids. Trimming cost V 2 bases and J 11 bases, with 15 bases left between them. The germline CDR1 and CDR2 sequences are MDHEN and SYDVKM.

The chain couples TRBV28 to TRBJ1-3; maybe TRBD1 (6 bases). The germline gives CDR1 MDHEN, CDR2 SYDVKM. The germline V and J ends were trimmed by 3 bases and 3 bases, with 12 bases remaining between them. This CDR3 has 15 residues. In DNA, the CDR3 is TGTGCCAGCAGTTTTTCGGGGGGCGGTGGAAACACCATATATTTT. Translation gives CASSFSGGGGNTIYF.

This chain connects TRBV19 to TRBJ2-7; maybe TRBD2 (5 bases). CDR3 length: 14 amino acids. CDR1 and CDR2 from the germline V gene are LNHDA and SQIVND (reference sequence). The germline V and J ends were trimmed by 2 bases and 3 bases, with 11 bases remaining between them. The DNA for the CDR3 is TGTGCCAGTAGTATAACGGGGATGAACTACGAGCAGTACTTC. This codes for CASSITGMNYEQYF.

V is TRBV29-1 and J is TRBJ1-4; TRBD1 might be the D (5 bases). The V end was cut by 5 bases, the J end by 4 bases, with 11 bases between. This CDR3 is built from 13 residues. Germline V gives CDR1 SQVTM, CDR2 ANQGSEA. This CDR3 is CSVSRQYNEKLFF. CDR3 nucleotide sequence: TGCAGCGTTTCCAGACAGTATAATGAAAAACTGTTTTTT.

The chain combines TRBV7-9 with TRBJ1-4, with 8 bases that match TRBD1. The V segment lost 6 bases and the J segment 2 bases; nucleotides outside the gene matches: 8. CDR1 and CDR2 from the germline V gene are SEHNR and FQNEAQ (reference sequence). The CDR3 runs to 16 residues. The CDR3 reads CASSAGQGGTNEKLFF. The CDR3 coding sequence is TGTGCCAGCAGTGCAGGACAGGGCGGGACTAATGAAAAACTGTTTTTT.

CDR3 region: CATKQGAQDTEAFF. CDR3 sequence (DNA): TGTGCCACCAAACAGGGGGCGCAGGACACTGAAGCTTTCTTT. V gene TRBV19 combines with J gene TRBJ1-1, with 9 bases aligning to TRBD1. This CDR3 is 14 amino acids long. With 10 bases clipped from V and 3 bases from J, the junction kept 9 bases outside the gene matches. The germline V gene has CDR1 LNHDA and CDR2 SQIVND (reference sequence).

The rearrangement links TRBV28 to TRBJ2-3, with TRBD1 identical over 7 bases. Unmatched junction bases numbered 6, after V lost 6 bases and J lost 0 bases. Germline-derived CDR1 and CDR2 are MDHEN and SYDVKM. The CDR3 runs 15 residues. The CDR3 DNA follows: TGTGCCAGCAGCCCCGGGACAGCTAGCACAGATACGCAGTATTTT. Amino acids: CASSPGTASTDTQYF.

The V gene is TRBV9, the J gene TRBJ1-6; D not certain. The CDR3 is 14 residues long. Germline loops: CDR1 SGDLS, CDR2 YYNGEE. V was shortened by 1 base and J by 4 bases, with 6 bases between the two germline ends. The CDR3 is CASSVSDYNSPLHF. Here the CDR3 DNA reads TGTGCCAGCAGCGTATCAGATTATAATTCACCCCTCCACTTT.

The genes are TRBV29-1 and TRBJ1-2; TRBD1 is a possible D gene (5 bases). CDR3 length: 12 amino acids. Trimming removed 5 bases from V and 6 bases from J, with 13 bases in between. CDR1 SQVTM and CDR2 ANQGSEA come from the germline V gene. CDR3 amino acids: CSVQGGGNGYTF. As DNA, the CDR3 is TGCAGCGTTCAGGGTGGGGGGAATGGCTACACCTTC.

This clone came up a few times. The CDR3 loop is CASSLDRPGLAGGEQFF. The CDR3, as DNA: TGTGCCAGCAGCTTAGACAGGCCGGGACTAGCGGGTGGCGAGCAGTTCTTC. The rearrangement links TRBV7-2 to TRBJ2-1, with 12 bases fitting TRBD2. The CDR3 contains 17 residues. From germline, CDR1 is SGHTA and CDR2 FQGNSA. The J segment lost 10 bases and the V segment lost 1 base, leaving 11 bases of the junction unmatched.

This clone was observed a few times. CDR3 nucleotide sequence: TGCGCCAGCAGCTTGTTCCGAGATACGCAGTATTTT. Encoded protein: CASSLFRDTQYF. The rearrangement joins TRBV5-1 to TRBJ2-3; D call uncertain. The CDR3 runs 12 residues. Trimming took off 1 base at V and 5 bases at J, with 5 bases between the two ends. Germline CDR1 reads SGHRS; CDR2 reads YFSETQ.

J is TRBJ2-1 and V is TRBV13; D is ambiguous. V lost 5 bases and J lost 9, with 17 bases in between. Germline lookup yields CDR1 PRHDT and CDR2 FYEKMQ (reference sequence). The CDR3 loop spans 14 amino acids. The DNA of the CDR3 is TGTGCCAGCAGCCAATACAACGGAGCTGGTGAGCAGTTCTTC. Encoded protein: CASSQYNGAGEQFF.

The chain carries TRBV27 and TRBJ1-2, with D maybe TRBD1 (5 bases). Trimming took off 2 bases at V and 7 bases at J, with 20 bases between the two ends. The length of the CDR3 is 16 residues. Germline V CDR1 and CDR2: MNHEY, SMNVEV (reference sequence). CDR3 protein: CASSLTGGPGISGYTF. The CDR3 nucleotides read TGTGCCAGCAGTTTAACCGGGGGTCCGGGTATCTCTGGCTACACCTTC.

The rearrangement joins TRBV7-9 to TRBJ2-1; 10 nucleotides line up with TRBD1. With 5 bases clipped from V and 6 bases from J, the junction kept 10 bases outside the gene matches. There are 16 residues in the CDR3. CDR1 SEHNR and CDR2 FQNEAQ come from the germline V gene (reference sequence). For the CDR3, the DNA is TGTGCCAGCAGCCACGTTGGGGACAGGGGTATCAATGAGCAGTTCTTC. It is translated as CASSHVGDRGINEQFF.

The gene calls are TRBV16 and TRBJ2-5; TRBD2 might be the D (6 bases). The V end was cut by 3 bases, the J end by 5 bases, with 13 bases between. Germline V CDR1 and CDR2: KGHSY, FQNENV. The CDR3 extends over 14 amino acids. CDR3 sequence (DNA): TGTGCCAGCAGCCACGGAGGAGGGAGGGAGACCCAGTACTTC. This gives the protein CASSHGGGRETQYF.

The chain uses TRBV11-2 and TRBJ2-2; unclear D gene. Trimming took off 10 bases at V and 3 bases at J, with 6 bases between the two ends. Germline CDR1 SGHAT, CDR2 FQNNGV. The CDR3 sequence is 11 residues long. The CDR3 sequence is CATHYTGELFF. The CDR3 region has the DNA TGTGCCACCCACTACACCGGGGAGCTGTTTTTT.

The V call is TRBV25-1, the J call TRBJ2-5; 13 bases line up with TRBD2. The CDR3 consists of 18 residues. The J segment lost 11 bases and the V segment lost 6 bases, leaving 21 bases of the junction unmatched. The V gene's germline CDR1 is MGHDK and CDR2 SYGVNS. The CDR3 DNA reads TGTGCCAGCAGCCCCTCCGGGACTAGCGGGATGGGAGAGAGGCGGCAGTACTTC. It codes for CASSPSGTSGMGERRQYF.

As concerns this clone: The germline gene is not matched at one end of the junction; a read error may be the cause. This chain joins TRBV27 and TRBJ1-2; no reliable D call. There are 13 residues in the CDR3. Germline values: CDR1 MNHEY, CDR2 SMNVEV (reference sequence). The CDR3 spells CASRPRRASLANF. The CDR3 DNA reads as TGTGCCAGCAGACCGCGAAGGGCGTCCCTAGCTAACTTC.